The clone carrying this T cell receptor (beta chain) was found many times. The CDR3 spans 16 residues. CDR1 is SGHVS and CDR2 is FQNEAQ in the germline V gene. Unmatched junction bases numbered 7, after V lost 5 bases and J lost 7 bases. The data stem from a study of early T cells in non-severe SARS-CoV-2 infection. Study summary: It was bulk RNA from unsorted whole blood that was sequenced, and the chains were unpaired.

TCRdb itself ran the 5' RACE reads through MiXCR, one entry per CDR3 protein. Among tens of thousands of distinct CDR3 sequences listed, roughly 4.9% were seen once. The V and J genes are TRBV7-8 and TRBJ2-1; TRBD2 aligns across 14 bases. The material sequenced was whole blood. This clonotype was obtained from an adult who was a healthcare worker with PCR-confirmed SARS-CoV-2 infection or an uninfected control (not recorded which). The CDR3 sequence is CASSVTGTSGSNEQFF. The CDR3 nucleotides read TGTGCCAGCAGCGTCACCGGGACTAGCGGGAGTAATGAGCAGTTCTTC.